Listed below are T cell receptor beta chains from one sample, sequenced in a study of T cells after yellow fever vaccination. MiXCR was run by TCRdb on the 5' RACE reads, yielding one entry per CDR3 protein. The sample includes about 180,000 distinct CDR3 sequences, approximately 6.2% of them seen just once. Material: CD4+ T cells sorted from PBMCs, obtained on the day of the first yellow fever vaccination. These receptors were obtained from a man between 18 and 29 years old who received the YFV17D yellow fever vaccine. Both conserved end residues are part of each CDR3. The order of the fields is clone size, V gene, J gene, D gene, CDR3 DNA, CDR3 protein. D genes are given only for firm matches. Rows give clone size only sometimes, using once, few, many, or a class for an expanded clone.

size: -
V: TRBV19
J: TRBJ2-1
D: -
DNA: TGTGCCAGTAGTAGTGCAGGGGGGAACAATGAGCAGTTCTTC
CDR3: CASSSAGGNNEQFF

size: -
V: TRBV10-3
J: TRBJ1-1
D: -
DNA: TGTGCCATCAGTGTAGTGGAGAACACTGAAGCTTTCTTT
CDR3: CAISVVENTEAFF

size: many
V: TRBV29-1
J: TRBJ2-5
D: -
DNA: TGCAGCGTCCCGCTGGGGCCAGGCGGGACCCAGTACTTC
CDR3: CSVPLGPGGTQYF

size: -
V: TRBV5-1
J: TRBJ2-1
D: -
DNA: TGCGCCAGCAGCGCCGGAACGTTTCAGGGTTCCAATGAGCAGTTCTTC
CDR3: CASSAGTFQGSNEQFF

size: -
V: TRBV6-1
J: TRBJ1-1
D: -
DNA: TGTGCCAGCACGACACGCGAGAACACTGAAGCTTTCTTT
CDR3: CASTTRENTEAFF

size: many
V: TRBV5-8
J: TRBJ1-5
D: -
DNA: TGTGCCAGCAGCTTGGACAGGGGCAATCAGCCCCAGCATTTT
CDR3: CASSLDRGNQPQHF

size: -
V: TRBV2
J: TRBJ2-5
D: -
DNA: TGTGCCAGCAGTGAAAGGGCAGAGACCCAGTACTTC
CDR3: CASSERAETQYF

size: many
V: TRBV12-3/TRBV12-4
J: TRBJ1-1
D: TRBD1
DNA: TGTGCCAGCAGTGGACAGGTGAGCACTGAAGCTTTCTTT
CDR3: CASSGQVSTEAFF

size: many
V: TRBV5-1
J: TRBJ1-2
D: -
DNA: TGCGCCAGCAGCAGGGACGGGCCTTTCGGTGGCTACACCTTC
CDR3: CASSRDGPFGGYTF

size: -
V: TRBV19
J: TRBJ2-3
D: TRBD2
DNA: TGTGCCACCAGACTAGCGGCCACAGATACGCAGTATTTT
CDR3: CATRLAATDTQYF

size: -
V: TRBV7-9
J: TRBJ2-1
D: TRBD2
DNA: TGTGCCAGCAGCTTAGCGGCGGGGGGGTACAATGAGCAGTTCTTC
CDR3: CASSLAAGGYNEQFF

size: many
V: TRBV7-2
J: TRBJ2-2
D: -
DNA: TGTGCCAGCACCCAGACCAACACCGGGGAGCTGTTTTTT
CDR3: CASTQTNTGELFF

size: -
V: TRBV27
J: TRBJ2-2
D: TRBD1
DNA: TGTGCCAGCAGACGGACAGGGACCACCGGGGAGCTGTTTTTT
CDR3: CASRRTGTTGELFF

size: -
V: TRBV20-1
J: TRBJ1-2
D: TRBD1
DNA: TGCAGTGCTAGAGAAAGACAGGGGGCCTATGGCTACACCTTC
CDR3: CSARERQGAYGYTF

size: many
V: TRBV5-1
J: TRBJ1-1
D: TRBD1
DNA: TGCGCCAGCAGCACCCAGACAGGGACCCACACTGAAGCTTTCTTT
CDR3: CASSTQTGTHTEAFF

size: few
V: TRBV5-1
J: TRBJ2-1
D: TRBD2
DNA: TGCGCCAGCAGCTTGGCAGCGGGGGTAGAGCAGTTCTTC
CDR3: CASSLAAGVEQFF

size: many
V: TRBV7-2
J: TRBJ2-7
D: TRBD1
DNA: TGTGCCAGCAGCTCCCACCCGGGACAGTCCTACGAGCAGTACTTC
CDR3: CASSSHPGQSYEQYF

size: few
V: TRBV18
J: TRBJ2-1
D: -
DNA: TGTGCCAGCTCACCACCCGGCAGGGCGGGTGAGCAGTTCTTC
CDR3: CASSPPGRAGEQFF

size: few
V: TRBV7-9
J: TRBJ1-2
D: -
DNA: TGTGCCAGCAGGCCCGAAGGGGAGGTCGGCTACACCTTC
CDR3: CASRPEGEVGYTF

size: few
V: TRBV5-1
J: TRBJ2-3
D: TRBD2
DNA: TGCGCCAGCTTCGCTAGCGGGGGGGCGCAGCAGTATTTT
CDR3: CASFASGGAQQYF

size: many
V: TRBV4-3
J: TRBJ2-5
D: TRBD1
DNA: TGCGCCAGCAGCCAAGAAACAGGGGGCCAAGAGACCCAGTACTTC
CDR3: CASSQETGGQETQYF

size: few
V: TRBV30
J: TRBJ2-4
D: -
DNA: TGTGCCTGGAATGGAGTACTAGCCAAAAACATTCAGTACTTC
CDR3: CAWNGVLAKNIQYF

size: many
V: TRBV7-3
J: TRBJ2-3
D: -
DNA: TGTGCCAGCAGCCTCTCCATCACAGATACGCAGTATTTT
CDR3: CASSLSITDTQYF

size: many
V: TRBV20-1
J: TRBJ2-1
D: -
DNA: TGCAGTGCTAGCGGGGGCCATTACAATGAGCAGTTCTTC
CDR3: CSASGGHYNEQFF

size: many
V: TRBV4-2
J: TRBJ2-1
D: -
DNA: TGTGCCAGCAGCCAAGTTAGTGCGGGGGCCACCTACAATGAGCAGTTCTTC
CDR3: CASSQVSAGATYNEQFF

size: few
V: TRBV5-1
J: TRBJ1-1
D: -
DNA: TGCGCCAGCAGCTTGGAGGGGCGCACTGAAGCTTTCTTT
CDR3: CASSLEGRTEAFF

size: many
V: TRBV10-3
J: TRBJ1-2
D: TRBD1
DNA: TGTGCCATCAGTGGCTCCCCGGGACAGGGGACTAATGGCTACACCTTC
CDR3: CAISGSPGQGTNGYTF

size: few
V: TRBV18
J: TRBJ1-1
D: -
DNA: TGTGCCAGCTCACCAATTGGACGTGGAGAAGCTTTCTTT
CDR3: CASSPIGRGEAFF

size: -
V: TRBV24-1
J: TRBJ1-1
D: TRBD1
DNA: TGTGCCACCAGTGATCCTCGGACAGGGGACACTGAAGCTTTCTTT
CDR3: CATSDPRTGDTEAFF

size: -
V: TRBV24-1
J: TRBJ2-1
D: -
DNA: TGTGCCACCAGTGATTCGACAGGAGACGAGTACAATGAGCAGTTCTTC
CDR3: CATSDSTGDEYNEQFF

size: many
V: TRBV5-1
J: TRBJ2-7
D: TRBD1
DNA: TGCGCCAGCAGCTCCGGGACAGGAGTCTACGAGCAGTACTTC
CDR3: CASSSGTGVYEQYF

size: many
V: TRBV20-1
J: TRBJ2-3
D: -
DNA: TGCAGTGCTGGGGGAATCCAGGGTTCTAGCACAGATACGCAGTATTTT
CDR3: CSAGGIQGSSTDTQYF

size: -
V: TRBV4-1
J: TRBJ1-2
D: TRBD1
DNA: TGCGCCAGCAGCCAAATCGGGACAGGTAGAACTAACTATGGCTACACCTTC
CDR3: CASSQIGTGRTNYGYTF

size: many
V: TRBV11-2
J: TRBJ1-2
D: TRBD1
DNA: TGTGCCAGCAGCTTAGATCTTGACAGGGGGCTTGTAGGCTACACCTTC
CDR3: CASSLDLDRGLVGYTF

size: many
V: TRBV3-2
J: TRBJ2-5
D: -
DNA: TGTGCCAGCAGCCGCGTAGTCGCGGAGACCCAGTACTTC
CDR3: CASSRVVAETQYF

size: -
V: TRBV4-1
J: TRBJ1-2
D: -
DNA: TGCGCCAGCAGCCAAGGTTTGGGAAGGGCTAACTATGGCTACACCTTC
CDR3: CASSQGLGRANYGYTF

size: few
V: TRBV28
J: TRBJ1-2
D: -
DNA: TGTGCCAGCAGGACCGTAAGGGGCGGAGTAGCTGGCTACACCTTC
CDR3: CASRTVRGGVAGYTF

size: many
V: TRBV10-3
J: TRBJ1-2
D: -
DNA: TGTGCCACCGTACGTACAGGGTCCGATGGCTACACCTTC
CDR3: CATVRTGSDGYTF

size: few
V: TRBV19
J: TRBJ1-2
D: TRBD1
DNA: TGTGCCAGTAAAATCGCAGGGGGAGCTAACTATGGCTACACCTTC
CDR3: CASKIAGGANYGYTF

size: few
V: TRBV24-1
J: TRBJ1-1
D: -
DNA: TGTGCCACCAGTCAATTGAACACTGAAGCTTTCTTT
CDR3: CATSQLNTEAFF